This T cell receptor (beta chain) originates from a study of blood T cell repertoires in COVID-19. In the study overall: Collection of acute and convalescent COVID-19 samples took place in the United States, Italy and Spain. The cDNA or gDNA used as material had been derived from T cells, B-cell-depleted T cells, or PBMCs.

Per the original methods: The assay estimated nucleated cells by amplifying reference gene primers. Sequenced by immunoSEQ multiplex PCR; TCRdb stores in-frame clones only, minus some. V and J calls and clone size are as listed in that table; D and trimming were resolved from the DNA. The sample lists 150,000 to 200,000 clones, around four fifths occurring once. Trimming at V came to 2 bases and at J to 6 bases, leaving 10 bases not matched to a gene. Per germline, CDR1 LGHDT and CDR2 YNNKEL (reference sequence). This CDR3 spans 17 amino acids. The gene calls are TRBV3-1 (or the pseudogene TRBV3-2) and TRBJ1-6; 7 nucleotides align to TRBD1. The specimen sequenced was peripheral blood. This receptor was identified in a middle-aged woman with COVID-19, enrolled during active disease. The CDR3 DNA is TGTGCCAGCAGCCAATGGGGGACAGCAAGTAGTAATTCACCCCTCCACTTT. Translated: CASSQWGTASSNSPLHF.